The rows below give T cell receptor beta chains drawn from one sample of a study of T cells in Graves' hyperthyroidism and ophthalmopathy. Via MiXCR, TCRdb re-called the multiplex PCR reads, giving one row per CDR3 protein. The table lists approximately 400,000 distinct CDR3 sequences, about an eighth of them singletons. The specimen was blood. The receptors were gathered from a man aged 45 to 65 with Graves' ophthalmopathy. The CDR3 runs from the conserved cysteine through the conserved F or W. Each record gives: J gene, D gene, clone size, V gene, CDR3 DNA, CDR3 protein. The D gene is left open where the match is weak. Some rows mark clone size as missing; the rest say once, few, many or name a class of expanded clone.

>TRBJ1-4|-|many|TRBV28
TGTGCCAGCAGTTATAGGGTTACTAATGAAAAACTGTTTTTT
CASSYRVTNEKLFF
>TRBJ1-6|TRBD1|-|TRBV28
TGTGCCAGCAAATTAACGGGACAGCCTAATTCACCCCTCCACTTT
CASKLTGQPNSPLHF
>TRBJ2-1|TRBD2|many|TRBV20-1
TGCAGTGCTAGAGCTTCGACTAGCGGGAGGTCCTCCTACAATGAGCAGTTCTTC
CSARASTSGRSSYNEQFF
>TRBJ2-7|-|many|TRBV28
TGTGCCAGCAGTTCCACCCCCAACGGCGCCGAGCAGTACTTC
CASSSTPNGAEQYF
>TRBJ2-7|-|many|TRBV20-1
TGCAGTGCCAGAGGGGCCGCCTACGAGCAGTACTTC
CSARGAAYEQYF
>TRBJ1-2|-|many|TRBV20-1
TGCAGTGCTAGAATTAGGCCGGGGAATGGCTACACCTTC
CSARIRPGNGYTF
>TRBJ2-7|TRBD1|many|TRBV10-1
TGCGCCAGCAGTGAGTCGAGACAGGGGGCGAGAGAGCAGTACTTC
CASSESRQGAREQYF
>TRBJ2-3|-|-|TRBV27
TGTGCCAGCAGATCAGCGGAGAACACAGATACGCAGTATTTT
CASRSAENTDTQYF
>TRBJ2-3|-|many|TRBV28
TGTGCCAGCAGTCCTACAGGGCTAGCGGCTAGCACAGATACGCAGTATTTT
CASSPTGLAASTDTQYF
>TRBJ1-2|-|few|TRBV27
TGTGCCACCCCCGGGGTACTTGGCTACACCTTC
CATPGVLGYTF
>TRBJ2-3|TRBD2|few|TRBV19
TGTGCCAGTAGTATTAGGGCGGGAGAGGCCACAGATACGCAGTATTTT
CASSIRAGEATDTQYF
>TRBJ2-6|-|-|TRBV20-1
TGCAGTGCTAGAGATAGGGGTGCAGGGGCCAACGTCCTGACTTTC
CSARDRGAGANVLTF
>TRBJ2-1|-|-|TRBV5-4
TGTGCCAGCAGCTACCTCGGGGATGAGCAGTTCTTC
CASSYLGDEQFF
>TRBJ2-7|TRBD2|once|TRBV12-3/TRBV12-4
TGTGCCAGCAGTCCTAGCGGGGGGAACTCCTACGAGCAGTACTTC
CASSPSGGNSYEQYF
>TRBJ2-1|TRBD2|many|TRBV6-1
TGTGCCAGCAGTGAGACTAGCGGGAGGGGCAATGAGCAGTTCTTC
CASSETSGRGNEQFF
>TRBJ2-7|TRBD1|many|TRBV30
TGTGCCTGGAGGACCGGGACAGGGCCTCGCGAGCAGTACTTC
CAWRTGTGPREQYF
>TRBJ2-7|-|-|TRBV19
TGTGCCAGTAGTTATGGAGGGTTGTCCTACGAGCAGTACTTC
CASSYGGLSYEQYF
>TRBJ2-7|TRBD1|-|TRBV27
TGTGCCAGCAACCCGCTCCCGGGACAGGGGTGCGAGCAGTACTTC
CASNPLPGQGCEQYF
>TRBJ2-4|-|few|TRBV19
TGTGCCAGTACGGGAATATCATACGGCGAAAACATTCAGTACTTC
CASTGISYGENIQYF
>TRBJ2-1|TRBD2|-|TRBV20-1
TGCAGTGCTAGAAGAGGGGTGGCTAGCGGGAGTGAGCAGTTCTTC
CSARRGVASGSEQFF
>TRBJ2-1|TRBD2|few|TRBV27
TGTGCCAGCAGTTATACTTTCGGGAGGTTAGTGGGCAATGAGCAGTTCTTC
CASSYTFGRLVGNEQFF
>TRBJ2-2|TRBD1|many|TRBV5-1
TGCGCCAGCAAGAAAGGGGGCGAAGTATCGACCGGGGAGCTGTTTTTT
CASKKGGEVSTGELFF
>TRBJ2-5|-|many|TRBV5-1
TGCGCCAGCAGCAAGGAAAGTGATAGAGAGACCCAGTACTTC
CASSKESDRETQYF
>TRBJ2-1|TRBD2|-|TRBV9
TGTGCCAGCAGCGAGGGACTAGCGGTTTACAATGGGCAGTTCTTC
CASSEGLAVYNGQFF
>TRBJ2-5|TRBD2|-|TRBV20-1
TGCAGTGCTAGAAAAAAGCCTTCGGGACTGCCTGGACTAGCGGGAGTATCAGAGACCCAGTACTTC
CSARKKPSGLPGLAGVSETQYF
>TRBJ1-2|TRBD1|many|TRBV3-1
TGTGCCAGCAGCCAAGATGCAGGGGGCGGTTATGGCTACACCTTC
CASSQDAGGGYGYTF
>TRBJ1-4|TRBD1|-|TRBV25-1
TGTGCCAGCAGAGGACAGGCTAATGAAAAACTGTTTTTT
CASRGQANEKLFF
>TRBJ1-5|TRBD1|-|TRBV7-9
TGTGCCAGCAGCTTAGCAGGAACAGGGGCTCAGCCCCAGCATTTT
CASSLAGTGAQPQHF
>TRBJ2-3|TRBD2|many|TRBV11-2
TGTGCCAGCAGCTTAGCCCTGGACGTGGGAGGGCCTCATATGAATACGCAGTATTTT
CASSLALDVGGPHMNTQYF